The rows below give T cell receptor beta chains drawn from one sample of a study of T cell responses to AZD1222 COVID-19 vaccine. Clones were read by immunoSEQ multiplex PCR, and TCRdb kept only the in-frame ones, dropping some. The sample has roughly 170,000 clones; about 90% are singletons. The sequenced sample was peripheral blood, obtained on day 0 of AZD1222 vaccination. The origin of the receptors is an adult in good health. The CDR3 runs from the conserved cysteine through the conserved F or W. D genes are given only for firm matches. Expanded clones are given a class, and other clones once, few, many or no size at all.

>TRBV27|TRBJ2-7|.|.
CASGPGRAYEQYF
TGTGCCAGCGGTCCGGGGCGGGCCTACGAGCAGTACTTC
>TRBV19|TRBJ2-7|.|.
CASSMQGVPYEQYF
TGTGCCAGTAGTATGCAGGGAGTGCCCTACGAGCAGTACTTC
>TRBV28|TRBJ1-2|.|.
CASTTRGAGWAYGYTF
TGTGCCAGCACTACGAGAGGCGCGGGGTGGGCGTATGGCTACACCTTC
>TRBV29-1|TRBJ1-4|.|TRBD1
CSVRTGDEKLFF
TGCAGCGTACGGACAGGGGATGAAAAACTGTTTTTT
>TRBV7-9|TRBJ1-1|once|.
CASSLGTARGEAFF
TGTGCCAGCAGCTTAGGTACGGCTAGGGGGGAAGCTTTCTTT
>TRBV7-2|TRBJ2-7|.|TRBD2
CASSLMTSGAYEQYF
TGTGCCAGCAGCTTAATGACTAGCGGTGCCTACGAGCAGTACTTC
>TRBV7-2|TRBJ2-2|.|.
CASSMDSALNTGELFF
TGTGCCAGCAGCATGGACAGCGCACTGAACACCGGGGAGCTGTTTTTT
>TRBV7-8|TRBJ1-2|.|.
CASSLSSRANYGYTF
TGTGCCAGCAGCTTATCTTCCAGGGCTAACTATGGCTACACCTTC
>TRBV11-3|TRBJ2-7|.|TRBD1
CASSRQGSYEQYF
TGTGCCAGCAGCCGACAGGGTTCCTACGAGCAGTACTTC
>TRBV28|TRBJ1-3|.|.
CASSLSRGSGNTIYF
TGTGCCAGCAGTTTGAGCAGGGGCTCTGGAAACACCATATATTTT
>TRBV24-1|TRBJ2-3|.|.
CATSAPKGVSTDTQYF
TGTGCCACCAGTGCCCCGAAGGGGGTTAGCACAGATACGCAGTATTTT
>TRBV10-2|TRBJ1-1|few|TRBD1
CASTTGVNTEAFF
TGCGCCAGCACCACAGGGGTGAACACTGAAGCTTTCTTT
>TRBV6-5|TRBJ1-1|.|.
CASSYSRVNTEAFF
TGTGCCAGCAGTTACTCCCGGGTAAACACTGAAGCTTTCTTT
>TRBV9|TRBJ1-3|.|.
CASSALGFSGNTIYF
TGTGCCAGCAGCGCCCTGGGGTTCTCTGGAAACACCATATATTTT
>TRBV19|TRBJ1-5|.|.
CASSKPHGSGEGAPQHF
TGTGCCAGTAGTAAACCCCACGGCTCGGGGGAGGGTGCGCCCCAGCATTTT
>TRBV28|TRBJ2-7|.|.
CASSPAMGSYEQYF
TGTGCCAGCAGTCCTGCGATGGGGTCCTACGAGCAGTACTTC
>TRBV7-9|TRBJ2-1|.|TRBD2
CASSSGLAGGRGGNEQFF
TGTGCCAGCAGCTCGGGACTAGCGGGGGGCCGGGGAGGCAATGAGCAGTTCTTC
>TRBV7-9|TRBJ1-3|.|.
CASSFGSSGNTIYF
TGTGCCAGCAGCTTTGGCAGCTCTGGAAACACCATATATTTT
>TRBV19|TRBJ2-2|once|TRBD1
CASRDSLNTGELFF
TGTGCCAGCCGGGACAGCCTGAACACCGGGGAGCTGTTTTTT
>TRBV30|TRBJ2-4|.|TRBD2
CAWSAPRGSGGSIQYF
TGTGCCTGGAGTGCCCCTCGGGGTAGCGGGGGCTCCATTCAGTACTTC
>TRBV7-3|TRBJ1-1|.|.
CASRAGVNTEAFF
TGTGCCAGCAGAGCAGGGGTGAACACTGAAGCTTTCTTT
>TRBV5-6|TRBJ1-6|.|.
CASSLEVLSPLHF
TGTGCCAGCAGCTTGGAGGTCCTTTCACCCCTCCACTTT
>TRBV15|TRBJ2-2|.|.
CATSRDRAGSTGELFF
TGTGCCACCAGCAGAGATCGCGCTGGGAGCACCGGGGAGCTGTTTTTT
>TRBV27|TRBJ1-3|.|.
CASPALSKYTIYF
TGTGCCAGCCCGGCTTTGTCAAAGTACACCATATATTTT
>TRBV5-1|TRBJ1-1|.|.
CASTGRFEAFF
TGCGCCAGCACCGGACGGTTTGAAGCTTTCTTT
>TRBV19|TRBJ1-1|.|.
CASSDRRGTEAFF
TGTGCCAGTTCGGACCGCCGTGGGACTGAAGCTTTCTTT
>TRBV28|TRBJ1-2|.|TRBD1
CASTPDRGNGYTF
TGTGCCAGCACCCCGGACAGGGGAAATGGCTACACCTTC
>TRBV27|TRBJ1-5|.|.
CASSLSTTGGQPQHF
TGTGCCAGCAGTTTATCCACAACTGGGGGTCAGCCCCAGCATTTT
>TRBV7-8|TRBJ2-2|.|.
CASSGRNTGELFF
TGTGCCAGCAGCGGTCGGAACACCGGGGAGCTGTTTTTT
>TRBV6-2/TRBV6-3|TRBJ2-7|.|.
CASSYSILYEQYF
TGTGCCAGCAGTTACTCGATATTGTACGAGCAGTACTTC
>TRBV6-2/TRBV6-3|TRBJ2-2|.|TRBD1
CASSPPVQGARGELFF
TGTGCCAGCAGTCCACCGGTCCAGGGGGCAAGGGGGGAGCTGTTTTTT
>TRBV19|TRBJ1-1|.|TRBD1
CASSGTVNTEAFF
TGTGCCAGTTCCGGGACAGTAAACACTGAAGCTTTCTTT
>TRBV12-3/TRBV12-4|TRBJ2-5|.|.
CASSLSNQETQYF
TGTGCCAGCAGTTTATCGAACCAAGAGACCCAGTACTTC
>TRBV9|TRBJ1-1|.|.
CASSARWGTEAFF
TGTGCCAGCAGCGCTCGGTGGGGCACTGAAGCTTTCTTT
>TRBV5-4|TRBJ1-2|.|TRBD1
CASSGHPGQGNYGYTF
TGTGCCAGCAGCGGCCACCCGGGACAGGGTAACTATGGCTACACCTTC
>TRBV11-3|TRBJ1-5|once|TRBD1
CASSETGGRQPQHF
TGTGCCAGCAGCGAGACAGGGGGCCGTCAGCCCCAGCATTTT
>TRBV19|TRBJ1-5|.|.
CASTPLSGNQPQHF
TGTGCCAGTACCCCCCTTTCGGGGAATCAGCCCCAGCATTTT
>TRBV20-1|TRBJ2-7|.|TRBD2
CSVGGREYF
TGCAGTGTAGGCGGGAGAGAGTACTTC
>TRBV5-5|TRBJ1-1|.|.
CASTRSTRGLGEAFF
TGTGCCAGCACCCGATCGACGAGGGGCTTGGGTGAAGCTTTCTTT
>TRBV5-6|TRBJ1-5|.|.
CASSLLGGQPQHF
TGTGCCAGCAGCCTACTCGGGGGTCAGCCCCAGCATTTT
>TRBV12-5|TRBJ2-3|.|.
CASGFLGDTQYF
TGTGCTAGTGGTTTCTTGGGAGATACGCAGTATTTT
>TRBV11-2|TRBJ2-7|.|.
CASSLGGGEQYF
TGTGCCAGCAGCTTGGGCGGAGGTGAGCAGTACTTC